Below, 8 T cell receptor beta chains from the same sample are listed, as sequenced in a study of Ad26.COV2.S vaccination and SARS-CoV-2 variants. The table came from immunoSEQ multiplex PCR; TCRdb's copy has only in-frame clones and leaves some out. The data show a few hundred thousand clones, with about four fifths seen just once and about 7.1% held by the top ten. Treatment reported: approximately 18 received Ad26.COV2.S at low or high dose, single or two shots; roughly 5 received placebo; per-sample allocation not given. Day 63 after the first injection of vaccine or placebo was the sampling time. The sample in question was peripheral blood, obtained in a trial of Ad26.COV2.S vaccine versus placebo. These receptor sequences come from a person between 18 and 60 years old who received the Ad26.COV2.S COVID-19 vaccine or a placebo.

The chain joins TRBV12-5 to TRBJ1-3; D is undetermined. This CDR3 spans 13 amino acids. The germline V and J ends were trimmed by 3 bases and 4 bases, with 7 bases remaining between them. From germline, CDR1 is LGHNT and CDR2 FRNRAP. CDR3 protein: CASGFFGGNTIYF. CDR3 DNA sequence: TGTGCTAGTGGTTTCTTCGGCGGAAACACCATATATTTT. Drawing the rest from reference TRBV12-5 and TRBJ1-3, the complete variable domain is DARVTQTPRHKVTEMGQEVTMRCQPILGHNTVFWYRQTMMQGLELLAYFRNRAPLDDSGMPKDRFSAEMPDATLATLKIQPSEPRDSAVYFCASGFFGGNTIYFGEGSWLTVV.

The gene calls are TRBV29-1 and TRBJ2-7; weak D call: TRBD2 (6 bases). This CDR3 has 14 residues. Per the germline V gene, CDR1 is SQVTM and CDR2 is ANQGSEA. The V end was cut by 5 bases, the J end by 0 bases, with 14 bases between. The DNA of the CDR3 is TGCAGCGTTTACGGGGGTTCAAGCTCCTACGAGCAGTACTTC. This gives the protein CSVYGGSSSYEQYF.

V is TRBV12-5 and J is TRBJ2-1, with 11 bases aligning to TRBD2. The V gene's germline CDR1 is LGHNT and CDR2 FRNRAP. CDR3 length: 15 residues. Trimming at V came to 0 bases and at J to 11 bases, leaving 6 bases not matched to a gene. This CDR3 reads CASGLVPRLAGQQFF. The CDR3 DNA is TGTGCTAGTGGTTTGGTACCTAGACTAGCGGGACAGCAGTTCTTC.

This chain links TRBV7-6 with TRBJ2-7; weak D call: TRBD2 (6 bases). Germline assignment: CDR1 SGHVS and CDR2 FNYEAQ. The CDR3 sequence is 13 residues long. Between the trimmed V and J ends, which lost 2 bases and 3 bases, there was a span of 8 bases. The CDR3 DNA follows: TGTGCCAGCAGCTTAACGGGGGTCTACGAGCAGTACTTC. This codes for CASSLTGVYEQYF.

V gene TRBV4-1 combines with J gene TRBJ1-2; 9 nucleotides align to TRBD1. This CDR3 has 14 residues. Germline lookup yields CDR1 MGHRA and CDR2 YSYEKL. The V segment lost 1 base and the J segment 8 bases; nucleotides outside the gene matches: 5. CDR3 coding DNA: TGCGCCAGCAGCCAAGCGGGACAGGGTATCGGCTACACCTTC. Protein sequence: CASSQAGQGIGYTF.

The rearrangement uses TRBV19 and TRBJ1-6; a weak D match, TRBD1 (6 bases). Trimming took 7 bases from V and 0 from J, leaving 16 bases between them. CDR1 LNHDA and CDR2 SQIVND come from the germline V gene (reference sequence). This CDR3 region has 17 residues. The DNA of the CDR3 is TGTGCCAGTACGGCGGGGGCAGTTAGCTCCTATAATTCACCCCTCCACTTT. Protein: CASTAGAVSSYNSPLHF.

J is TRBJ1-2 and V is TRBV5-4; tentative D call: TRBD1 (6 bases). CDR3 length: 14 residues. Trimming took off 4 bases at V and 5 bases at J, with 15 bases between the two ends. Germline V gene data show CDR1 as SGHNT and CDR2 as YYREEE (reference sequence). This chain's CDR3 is CASSKLGQIYGYTF. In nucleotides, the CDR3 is TGTGCCAGCAGCAAACTAGGACAGATATATGGCTACACCTTC.

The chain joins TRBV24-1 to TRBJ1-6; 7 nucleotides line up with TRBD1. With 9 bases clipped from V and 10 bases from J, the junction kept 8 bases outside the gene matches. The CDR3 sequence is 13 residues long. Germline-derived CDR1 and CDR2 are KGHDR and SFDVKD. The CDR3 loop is CATVTGIGSPLHF. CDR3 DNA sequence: TGTGCCACCGTGACAGGGATTGGGTCACCCCTCCACTTT.